This TCR beta chain was recovered during a study of glioma-infiltrating T cells after dendritic cell vaccination. After removal of 2 bases from V and 4 bases from J, the junction contained 4 bases not matched to a gene. The germline CDR1 and CDR2 sequences are SGHTA and FQGNSA. CDR3 length equals 15 residues. Assay used: immunoSEQ multiplex PCR; TCRdb lists only in-frame clones, some missing. The data contain about 92,000 clones, just over 85% of them singletons. This clonotype originated in a human donor with glioblastoma. The J gene is TRBJ2-1, the V gene TRBV7-2, with 8 bases identical to TRBD2. Material: blood, obtained before dendritic cell vaccination. CDR3 DNA sequence: TGTGCCAGCAGCTTAAGAGCGGGGGATTACAATGAGCAGTTCTTC. It codes for CASSLRAGDYNEQFF.